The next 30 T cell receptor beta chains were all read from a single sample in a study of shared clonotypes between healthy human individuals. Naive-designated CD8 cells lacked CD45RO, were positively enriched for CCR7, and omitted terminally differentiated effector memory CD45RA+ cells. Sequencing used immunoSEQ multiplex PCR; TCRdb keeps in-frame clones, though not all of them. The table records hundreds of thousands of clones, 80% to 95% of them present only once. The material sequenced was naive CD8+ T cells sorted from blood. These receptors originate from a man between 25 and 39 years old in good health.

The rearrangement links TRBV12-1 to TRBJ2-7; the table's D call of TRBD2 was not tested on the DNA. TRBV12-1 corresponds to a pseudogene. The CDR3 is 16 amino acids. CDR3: CASSFVDRDSAYEQYF. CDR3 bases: TGTGCCAGCAGCTTTGTTGATCGGGACTCCGCCTACGAGCAGTACTTC.

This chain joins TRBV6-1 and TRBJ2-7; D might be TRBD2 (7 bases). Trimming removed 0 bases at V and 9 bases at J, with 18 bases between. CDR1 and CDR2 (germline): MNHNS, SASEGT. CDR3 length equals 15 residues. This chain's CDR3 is CASSEALLGGGGQYF. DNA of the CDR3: TGTGCCAGCAGTGAAGCGCTTCTCGGGGGCGGGGGGCAGTACTTC.

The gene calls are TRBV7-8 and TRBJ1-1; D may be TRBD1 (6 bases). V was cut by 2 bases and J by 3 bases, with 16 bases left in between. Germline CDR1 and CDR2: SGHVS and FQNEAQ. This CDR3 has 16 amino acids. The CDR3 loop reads CASSLRAAGDHTEAFF. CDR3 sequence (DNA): TGTGCCAGCAGCTTAAGGGCGGCAGGGGATCACACTGAAGCTTTCTTT.

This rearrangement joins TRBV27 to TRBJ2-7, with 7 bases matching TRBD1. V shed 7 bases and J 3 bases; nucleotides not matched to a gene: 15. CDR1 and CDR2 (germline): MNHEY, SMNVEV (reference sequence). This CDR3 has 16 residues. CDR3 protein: CASTPGIPGQYYEQYF. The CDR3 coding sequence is TGTGCCAGCACCCCGGGGATACCGGGACAGTACTACGAGCAGTACTTC.

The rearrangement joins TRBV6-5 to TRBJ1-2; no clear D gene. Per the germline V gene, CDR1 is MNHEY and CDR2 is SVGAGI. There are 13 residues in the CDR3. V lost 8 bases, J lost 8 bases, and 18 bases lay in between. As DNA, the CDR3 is TGTGCCAGCTCTAAGGGTGACACGGCCGGCTACACCTTC. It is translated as CASSKGDTAGYTF.

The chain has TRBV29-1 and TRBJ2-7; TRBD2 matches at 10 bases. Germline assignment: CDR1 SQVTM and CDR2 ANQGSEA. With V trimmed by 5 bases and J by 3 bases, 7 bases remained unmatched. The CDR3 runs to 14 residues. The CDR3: CSVKPSGSLYEQYF. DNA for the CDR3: TGCAGCGTTAAACCTAGCGGGAGTCTCTACGAGCAGTACTTC.

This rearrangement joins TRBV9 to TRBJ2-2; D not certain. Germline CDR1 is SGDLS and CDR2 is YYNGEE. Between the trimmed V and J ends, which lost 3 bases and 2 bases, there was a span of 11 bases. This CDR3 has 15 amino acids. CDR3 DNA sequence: TGTGCCAGCAGCGGGTACCAACTTAACACCGGGGAGCTGTTTTTT. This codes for CASSGYQLNTGELFF.

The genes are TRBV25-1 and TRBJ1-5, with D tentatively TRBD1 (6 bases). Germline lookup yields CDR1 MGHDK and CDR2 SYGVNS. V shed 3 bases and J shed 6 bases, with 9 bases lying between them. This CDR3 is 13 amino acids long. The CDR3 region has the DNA TGTGCCAGCAGTGAGGAGGGGGTTCAGCCCCAGCATTTT. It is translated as CASSEEGVQPQHF.

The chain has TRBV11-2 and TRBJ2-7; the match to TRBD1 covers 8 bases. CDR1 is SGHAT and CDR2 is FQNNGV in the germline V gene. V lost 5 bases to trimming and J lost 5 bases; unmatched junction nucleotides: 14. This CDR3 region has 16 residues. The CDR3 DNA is TGTGCCAGCAGCCCATCGGCAGGGGGCTTCTTCGACGAGCAGTACTTC. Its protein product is CASSPSAGGFFDEQYF.

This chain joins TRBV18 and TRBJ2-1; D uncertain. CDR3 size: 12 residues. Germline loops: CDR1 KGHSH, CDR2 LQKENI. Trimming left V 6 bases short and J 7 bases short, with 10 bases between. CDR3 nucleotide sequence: TGTGCCAGCTCGCCGAGGTTAAATGAGCAGTTCTTC. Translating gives CASSPRLNEQFF.

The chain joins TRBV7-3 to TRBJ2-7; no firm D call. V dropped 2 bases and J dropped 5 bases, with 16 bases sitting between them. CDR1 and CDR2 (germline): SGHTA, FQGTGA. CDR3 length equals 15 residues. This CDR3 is CASSLGVTYYNEQYF. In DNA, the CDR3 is TGTGCCAGCAGCTTAGGTGTGACATACTACAACGAGCAGTACTTC.

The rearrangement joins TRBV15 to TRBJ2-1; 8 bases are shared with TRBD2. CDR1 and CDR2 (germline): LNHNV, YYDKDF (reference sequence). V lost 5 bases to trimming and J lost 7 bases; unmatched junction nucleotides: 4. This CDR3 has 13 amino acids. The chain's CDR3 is CATSLGRGNEQFF. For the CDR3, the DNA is TGTGCCACCAGCCTCGGGAGGGGGAATGAGCAGTTCTTC.

The CDR3 DNA follows: TGTGCCACCCAAGTCTTTGAAGGACAGCCCTCCTACGAGCAGTACTTC. This codes for CATQVFEGQPSYEQYF. V gene TRBV2 combines with J gene TRBJ2-7; D perhaps matches TRBD1 (6 bases). This CDR3 contains 16 residues. Germline V gene data show CDR1 as SNHLY and CDR2 as FYNNEI. Trimming cost V 10 bases and J 0 bases, with 22 bases left between them.

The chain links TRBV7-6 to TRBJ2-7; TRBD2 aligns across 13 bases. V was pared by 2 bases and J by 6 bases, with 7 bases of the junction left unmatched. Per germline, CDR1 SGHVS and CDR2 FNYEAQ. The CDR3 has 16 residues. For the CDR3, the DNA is TGTGCCAGCAGCTTAACACTAGCGGGAGGGCGGTCCGAGCAGTACTTC. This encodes CASSLTLAGGRSEQYF.

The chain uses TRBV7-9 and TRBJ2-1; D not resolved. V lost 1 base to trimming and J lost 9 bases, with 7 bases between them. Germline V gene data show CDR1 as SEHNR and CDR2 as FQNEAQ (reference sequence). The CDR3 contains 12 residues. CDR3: CASSLVVPEQFF. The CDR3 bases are TGTGCCAGCAGCTTAGTTGTACCTGAGCAGTTCTTC.

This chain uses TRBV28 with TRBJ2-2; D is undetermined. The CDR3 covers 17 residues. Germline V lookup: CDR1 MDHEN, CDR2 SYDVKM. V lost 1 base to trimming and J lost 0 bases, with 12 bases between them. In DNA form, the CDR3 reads TGTGCCAGCAGTTTATCCATGGGTTACACGAACACCGGGGAGCTGTTTTTT. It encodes CASSLSMGYTNTGELFF.

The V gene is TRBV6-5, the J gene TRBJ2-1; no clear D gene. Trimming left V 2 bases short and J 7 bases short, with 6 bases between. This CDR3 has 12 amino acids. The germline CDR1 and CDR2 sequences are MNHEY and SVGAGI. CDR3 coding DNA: TGTGCCAGCAGTTACGGGCAGAATGAGCAGTTCTTC. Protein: CASSYGQNEQFF.

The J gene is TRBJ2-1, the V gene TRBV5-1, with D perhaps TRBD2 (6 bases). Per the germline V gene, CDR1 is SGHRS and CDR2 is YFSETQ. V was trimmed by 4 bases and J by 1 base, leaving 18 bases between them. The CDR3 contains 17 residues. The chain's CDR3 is CASSKIGWEESYNEQFF. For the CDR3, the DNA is TGCGCCAGCAGCAAGATAGGGTGGGAGGAATCCTACAATGAGCAGTTCTTC. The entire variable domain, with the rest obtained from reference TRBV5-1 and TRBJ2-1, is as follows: KAGVTQTPRYLIKTRGQQVTLSCSPISGHRSVSWYQQTPGQGLQFLFEYFSETQRNKGNFPGRFSGRQFSNSRSEMNVSTLELGDSALYLCASSKIGWEESYNEQFFGPGTRLTVL.

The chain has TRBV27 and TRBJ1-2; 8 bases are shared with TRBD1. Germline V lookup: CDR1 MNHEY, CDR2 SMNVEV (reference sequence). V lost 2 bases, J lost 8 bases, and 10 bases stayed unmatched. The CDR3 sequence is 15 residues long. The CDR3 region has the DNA TGTGCCAGCAGTTTACAAGGACAGGGTGGCGGAGGCTACACCTTC. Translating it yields CASSLQGQGGGGYTF.

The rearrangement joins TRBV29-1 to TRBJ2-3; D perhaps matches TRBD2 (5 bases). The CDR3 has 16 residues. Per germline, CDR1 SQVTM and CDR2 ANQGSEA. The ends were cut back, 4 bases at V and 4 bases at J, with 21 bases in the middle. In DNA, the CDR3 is TGCAGCGTTGCGGGTGTTATGTGGGAGAGGGCAGATACGCAGTATTTT. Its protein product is CSVAGVMWERADTQYF.

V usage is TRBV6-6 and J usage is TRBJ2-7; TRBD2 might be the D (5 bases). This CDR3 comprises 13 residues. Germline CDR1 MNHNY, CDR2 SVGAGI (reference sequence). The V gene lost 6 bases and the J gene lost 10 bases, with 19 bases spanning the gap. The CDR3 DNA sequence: TGTGCCAGCAGCATAGAGTTCGGGGATCCCCAGTACTTC. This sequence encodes CASSIEFGDPQYF.

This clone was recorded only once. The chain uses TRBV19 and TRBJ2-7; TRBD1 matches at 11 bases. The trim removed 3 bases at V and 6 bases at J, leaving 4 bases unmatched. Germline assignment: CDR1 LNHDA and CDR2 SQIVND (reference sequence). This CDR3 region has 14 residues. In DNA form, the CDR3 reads TGTGCCAGTAGTATGGGGACAGGGGGATTCGAGCAGTACTTC. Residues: CASSMGTGGFEQYF.

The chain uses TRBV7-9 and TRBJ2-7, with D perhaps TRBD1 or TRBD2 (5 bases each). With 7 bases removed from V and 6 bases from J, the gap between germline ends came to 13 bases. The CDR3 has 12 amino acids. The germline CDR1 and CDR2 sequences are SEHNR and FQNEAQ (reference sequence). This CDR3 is CASTDTGREQYF. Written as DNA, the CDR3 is TGTGCCAGCACGGATACGGGGCGCGAGCAGTACTTC.

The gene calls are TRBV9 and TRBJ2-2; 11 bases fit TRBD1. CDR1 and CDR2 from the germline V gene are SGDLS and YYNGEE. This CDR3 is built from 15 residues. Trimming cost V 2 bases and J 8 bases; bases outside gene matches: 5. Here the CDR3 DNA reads TGTGCCAGCAGCGTTTTCGGACAGGGGGCTGGGGAGCTGTTTTTT. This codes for CASSVFGQGAGELFF.

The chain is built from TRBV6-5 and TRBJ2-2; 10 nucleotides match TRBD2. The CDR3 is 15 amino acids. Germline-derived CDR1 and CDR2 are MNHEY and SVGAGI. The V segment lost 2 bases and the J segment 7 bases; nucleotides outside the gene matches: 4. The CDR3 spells CASSYPLAGVGELFF. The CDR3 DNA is TGTGCCAGCAGTTACCCTCTAGCGGGAGTCGGGGAGCTGTTTTTT.

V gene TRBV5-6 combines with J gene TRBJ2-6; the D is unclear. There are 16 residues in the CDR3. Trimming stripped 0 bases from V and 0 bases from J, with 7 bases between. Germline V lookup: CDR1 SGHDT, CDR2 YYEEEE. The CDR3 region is CASSLVFLSGANVLTF. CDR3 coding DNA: TGTGCCAGCAGCTTGGTTTTTCTCTCTGGGGCCAACGTCCTGACTTTC.

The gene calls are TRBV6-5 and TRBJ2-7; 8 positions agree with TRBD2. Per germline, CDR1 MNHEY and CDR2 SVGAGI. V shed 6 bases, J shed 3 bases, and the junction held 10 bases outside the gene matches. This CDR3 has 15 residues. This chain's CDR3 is CASRYFSGEGYEQYF. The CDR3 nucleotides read TGTGCCAGCAGATATTTTAGCGGGGAAGGCTACGAGCAGTACTTC.

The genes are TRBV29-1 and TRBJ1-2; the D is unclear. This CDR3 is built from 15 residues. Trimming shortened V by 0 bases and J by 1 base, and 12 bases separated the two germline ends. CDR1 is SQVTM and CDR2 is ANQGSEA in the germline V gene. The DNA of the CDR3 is TGCAGCGTTGAAGATCTCAGGTTGGATAACTATGGCTACACCTTC. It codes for CSVEDLRLDNYGYTF.

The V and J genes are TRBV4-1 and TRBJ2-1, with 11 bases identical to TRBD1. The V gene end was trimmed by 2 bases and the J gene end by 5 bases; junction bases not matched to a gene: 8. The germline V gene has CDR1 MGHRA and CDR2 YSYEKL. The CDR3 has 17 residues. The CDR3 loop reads CASSQHAGTGGNNEQFF. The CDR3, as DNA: TGCGCCAGCAGCCAACATGCCGGGACAGGGGGGAACAATGAGCAGTTCTTC.

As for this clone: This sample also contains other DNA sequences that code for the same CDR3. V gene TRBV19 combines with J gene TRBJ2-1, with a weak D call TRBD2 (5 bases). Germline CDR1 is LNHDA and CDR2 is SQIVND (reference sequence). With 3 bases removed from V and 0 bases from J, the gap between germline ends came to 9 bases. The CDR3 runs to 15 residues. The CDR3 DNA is TGTGCCAGTAGTATGGGTGGGAGCTCCTACAATGAGCAGTTCTTC. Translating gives CASSMGGSSYNEQFF. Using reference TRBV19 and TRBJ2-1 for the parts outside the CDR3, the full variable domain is DGGITQSPKYLFRKEGQNVTLSCEQNLNHDAMYWYRQDPGQGLRLIYYSQIVNDFQKGDIAEGYSVSREKKESFPLTVTSAQKNPTAFYLCASSMGGSSYNEQFFGPGTRLTVL.